The 19 T cell receptor beta chains below were found in one sample sequenced in a study of T-cell reconstitution after alpha-beta-depleted transplantation in children. The library targeted TCRbeta and was prepared with unique molecular identifiers. Each CDR3 protein is one row after TCRdb ran MiXCR on the PCR reads. The sample includes over 150,000 distinct CDR3 sequences, roughly 6.3% of them seen just once. The specimen comprised PBMCs, sampled before TCRalphabeta/CD19-depleted stem cell transplant. These receptors were collected from a girl under two years old with combined immunodeficiency, due to receive a stem cell transplant.

This clonotype was seen ten or more times. This chain uses TRBV7-9 with TRBJ2-7; 8 bases map to TRBD1. CDR1 and CDR2 (germline): SEHNR, FQNEAQ (reference sequence). CDR3 size: 15 residues. The J segment lost 3 bases and the V segment lost 2 bases, leaving 6 bases of the junction unmatched. The CDR3 loop reads CASSLSPTGDYEQYF. The CDR3, as DNA: TGTGCCAGCAGCTTAAGCCCGACAGGGGACTACGAGCAGTACTTC.

This clonotype has more than one count but fewer than ten. This chain links TRBV9 with TRBJ2-2; D unresolved. The ends were cut back, 4 bases at V and 1 base at J, with 20 bases in the middle. The CDR3 is 18 amino acids. Germline CDR1 SGDLS, CDR2 YYNGEE. CDR3 loop: CASSPWRGRPLNTGELFF. The CDR3 DNA is TGTGCCAGCAGCCCCTGGAGAGGACGGCCTCTGAACACCGGGGAGCTGTTTTTT. Filled out from reference TRBV9 and TRBJ2-2, the complete variable domain reads DSGVTQTPKHLITATGQRVTLRCSPRSGDLSVYWYQQSLDQGLQFLIQYYNGEERAKGNILERFSAQQFPDLHSELNLSSLELGDSALYFCASSPWRGRPLNTGELFFGEGSRLTVL.

At least ten counts were recorded for this clonotype. This chain joins TRBV7-3 and TRBJ2-5; perhaps TRBD1 as D (5 bases). The CDR3 has 18 residues. Germline CDR1 SGHTA, CDR2 FQGTGA. Deletions cut 0 bases from V and 5 bases from J, with 22 bases between. For the CDR3, the DNA is TGTGCCAGCAGCTTAACCCCGACAGCCTTGGGTTCGGATGAGACCCAGTACTTC. This encodes CASSLTPTALGSDETQYF.

This clonotype was seen at least ten times. The CDR3 is CASSLGDDYGYTF. The CDR3 DNA reads as TGTGCCAGCAGCCTAGGGGATGACTATGGCTACACCTTC. The chain combines TRBV12-3 or TRBV12-4 with TRBJ1-2; D is perhaps TRBD1 (5 bases). This CDR3 comprises 13 residues. V dropped 6 bases and J dropped 3 bases, with 11 bases sitting between them.

The chain recombines TRBV19 with TRBJ1-5; the match to TRBD1 covers 7 bases. The CDR3 is 16 residues long. Germline V gene sequence: CDR1 LNHDA, CDR2 SQIVND (reference sequence). The trim removed 5 bases at V and 2 bases at J, leaving 9 bases unmatched. CDR3 amino acids: CASSARQGPGNQPQHF. The CDR3 DNA reads as TGTGCCAGTAGTGCCCGACAGGGTCCGGGCAATCAGCCCCAGCATTTT.

This clonotype was counted at least ten times. J is TRBJ2-5 and V is TRBV5-1; D perhaps matches TRBD1 (6 bases). Per germline, CDR1 SGHRS and CDR2 YFSETQ. Trimming left V 7 bases short and J 4 bases short, with 17 bases between. The CDR3 runs 14 residues. The CDR3 sequence is CASFTGYGTETQYF. The CDR3 nucleotides are TGCGCCAGCTTTACAGGGTACGGAACAGAGACCCAGTACTTC.

In this sample, this clonotype turned up many times. The J gene is TRBJ2-1, the V gene TRBV7-2, with D unresolved. Trimming cost V 1 base and J 5 bases, with 9 bases left between them. From germline, CDR1 is SGHTA and CDR2 FQGNSA. CDR3 length: 14 residues. The chain's CDR3 is CASSLGSGDNEQFF. CDR3 sequence (DNA): TGTGCCAGCAGCTTAGGGAGTGGAGACAATGAGCAGTTCTTC.

This clonotype was seen ten or more times. This chain joins TRBV5-1 and TRBJ2-7; 7 bases are shared with TRBD2. The CDR3 extends over 15 amino acids. CDR1 and CDR2 (germline): SGHRS, YFSETQ. J was trimmed by 3 bases and V by 1 base; bases with no gene match: 7. The CDR3 DNA follows: TGCGCCAGCAGCTTGAATGGGGGGGTCGTCTACGAGCAGTACTTC. This gives the protein CASSLNGGVVYEQYF.

This clonotype was counted at least ten times. In nucleotides, the CDR3 is TGTGCCAGCCAACTGGGGCCTACTCAGCTTTCCTACAATGAGCAGTTCTTC. Translating it yields CASQLGPTQLSYNEQFF. This chain joins TRBV27 and TRBJ2-1, with D perhaps matching TRBD1 (5 bases). The germline V and J ends were trimmed by 8 bases and 1 base, with 21 bases remaining between them. Germline V gene lookup returns CDR1 MNHEY and CDR2 SMNVEV (reference sequence). The CDR3 is 17 amino acids.

This clonotype was seen repeatedly, ten times or more. The V and J genes are TRBV12-3 or TRBV12-4 and TRBJ2-7, with D possibly TRBD1 on 5 matching bases. With 2 bases removed from V and 6 bases from J, the gap between germline ends came to 11 bases. The CDR3 length is 13 residues. This CDR3 reads CASSLSFQGEQYF. Written as DNA, the CDR3 is TGTGCCAGCAGTTTAAGTTTCCAGGGCGAGCAGTACTTC.

The chain carries TRBV7-9 and TRBJ2-5; 8 nucleotides align to TRBD1. Germline CDR1 SEHNR, CDR2 FQNEAQ (reference sequence). The CDR3 loop spans 14 amino acids. With V trimmed by 5 bases and J by 2 bases, 4 bases remained unmatched. The DNA for the CDR3 is TGTGCCAGCAGCCAGGACAGGGAGCAAGAGACCCAGTACTTC. This sequence encodes CASSQDREQETQYF.

The sample holds many counts of this clonotype. The gene calls are TRBV4-1 and TRBJ1-2; 9 nucleotides agree with TRBD1. V was clipped by 1 base and J by 4 bases; unmatched bases: 4. Germline CDR1 is MGHRA and CDR2 is YSYEKL. The CDR3 extends over 15 amino acids. CDR3 sequence: CASSQVDRGVYGYTF. The CDR3 region has the DNA TGCGCCAGCAGCCAAGTCGACAGGGGGGTCTATGGCTACACCTTC.

There are many counts of this clonotype. The chain joins TRBV4-2 to TRBJ2-5, with 10 positions matching TRBD1. The CDR3 consists of 21 residues. V shed 1 base, J shed 1 base, and the junction held 18 bases outside the gene matches. Germline values: CDR1 LGHNA, CDR2 YNFKEQ. The CDR3 loop is CASSQGYGALETGGAQETQYF. CDR3 bases: TGTGCCAGCAGCCAAGGATACGGTGCTTTGGAGACAGGGGGCGCCCAAGAGACCCAGTACTTC.

This clonotype was seen at least ten times. The chain combines TRBV7-2 with TRBJ2-3; no firm D call. The CDR3 has 14 amino acids. Trimming took 4 bases from V and 2 from J, leaving 10 bases between them. From germline, CDR1 is SGHTA and CDR2 FQGNSA. CDR3 nucleotides: TGTGCCAGCAGCTACAAGGCTTACACAGATACGCAGTATTTT. Encoded protein: CASSYKAYTDTQYF.

This clonotype was counted at least ten times. The CDR3 protein is CASSHQKTASNEKLFF. CDR3 nucleotides: TGCGCCAGCAGCCATCAAAAAACTGCCTCCAATGAAAAACTGTTTTTT. The chain combines TRBV4-1 with TRBJ1-4; D is ambiguous. The CDR3 is 16 amino acids. CDR1 MGHRA and CDR2 YSYEKL come from the germline V gene. The germline V and J ends were trimmed by 3 bases and 5 bases, with 16 bases remaining between them.

This clonotype was detected ten times or more. This chain links TRBV6-5 with TRBJ2-3; D gene uncertain. Trimming shortened V by 6 bases and J by 2 bases, and 18 bases separated the two germline ends. The CDR3 extends over 16 amino acids. The V gene's germline CDR1 is MNHEY and CDR2 SVGAGI. This chain's CDR3 is CASSIVARPYTDTQYF. CDR3 DNA: TGTGCCAGCAGCATCGTAGCAAGGCCCTACACAGATACGCAGTATTTT.

Ten or more counts support this clonotype. This chain connects TRBV4-3 to TRBJ2-7; TRBD2 aligns across 14 bases. This CDR3 comprises 18 residues. Germline trimming cut 0 bases from V and 4 bases from J; bases unmatched to any gene: 8. The germline V gene has CDR1 LGHNA and CDR2 YSLEER. DNA for the CDR3: TGCGCCAGCAGCCAAGAAAGGACTAGCGGGAGGAACGGGTACGAGCAGTACTTC. Translating gives CASSQERTSGRNGYEQYF.

At least ten counts were recorded for this clonotype. This chain uses TRBV20-1 with TRBJ2-1, with 11 bases lining up with TRBD2. This CDR3 region has 15 residues. Per germline, CDR1 DFQATT and CDR2 SNEGSKA (reference sequence). Losses at the gene ends were 5 bases for V and 2 bases for J; bases not matched to a gene: 5. DNA of the CDR3: TGCAGTGCTCACGCGGGACTAGCGGCCTACAATGAGCAGTTCTTC. Residues: CSAHAGLAAYNEQFF.

This clonotype was recorded a few times. The V and J genes are TRBV24-1 and TRBJ2-3, with 8 bases fitting TRBD1. Trimming cost V 4 bases and J 4 bases; bases outside gene matches: 18. The germline V gene has CDR1 KGHDR and CDR2 SFDVKD. The CDR3 covers 19 residues. Here the CDR3 reads CATSESGRQGKFWADTQYF. The CDR3 DNA sequence: TGTGCCACCAGTGAATCCGGAAGACAGGGGAAATTTTGGGCAGATACGCAGTATTTT.